This TCR beta chain emerged from a study of blood T cell repertoires in COVID-19 (dated by TCRdb to 2019 to 2021). Describing the broader study: Samples from collaborators originated in the United States, Italy and Spain and spanned both the acute and convalescent phases of COVID-19. The prospective study material was composed of cDNA or gDNA derived from T cells, B-cell-depleted T cells, or PBMCs. Subjects who had been exposed to COVID-19, were actively infected with it, or had recovered from it provided the deeply sampled blood TCRbeta repertoires that made up the dataset. The repertoires were made available in a free public database intended to serve as a resource for research on the immune response to SARS-CoV-2. Samples were obtained from the ongoing ImmuneRACE study (first 160 participants) and from 1,200 or so subjects provided by 6 global collaborators. The sample metadata nearly always contained a de-identified subject ID, COVID-19 status, age in years and sex. Where HLA class I and class II types were available, the types were taken from metadata supplied by the sample provider, not from assay-based typing. Broad study findings and their caveats: Clinical and demographic metadata were provided uncurated, with the amount varying by source and participant.

In the prospective study, participants were roughly 18 to 100 years old, resided in about two dozen geographic areas of the United States, and were enrolled through a virtual design. In the prospective study, participants were assigned to cohorts based on the clinical history participants reported in a screening survey and a study questionnaire. In the prospective study, whole blood, serum and a nasopharyngeal or oropharyngeal swab were collected from each participant by mobile phlebotomists. Additional blood draws and questionnaires over an approximately two-month period could optionally be provided by prospective study participants. Prospective study blood samples were shipped either frozen or at room temperature before DNA extraction. From a lookup of the germline V gene, CDR1 and CDR2 are KGHDR and SFDVKD. Counted from cysteine to phenylalanine, this CDR3 has 12 amino acids. The DNA shown is the 36-base CDR3, in frame from base 1. V sheds 5 bases and J sheds 5 bases, leaving 7 bases between their ends.

TCRbeta CDR3 regions were amplified from genomic DNA using the immunoSEQ Assay, a bias-controlled multiplex PCR. In the authors' own workflow: Nucleated cell counts per sample were estimated from amplification of reference gene primers within the assay. To quantify the absolute abundance of each unique TCRbeta CDR3 rearrangement, sequence reads were collapsed and filtered. For each sample, productive Simpson clonality was calculated as the square root of Simpson's diversity index over productive rearrangements. TCRdb's version of the immuneACCESS table is confined to in-frame rearrangements and falls short of the full clone set. An unresolved V gene accounts for under half of the shortfall where checked; the remainder is of unknown origin. The DNA was the basis for D and trimming; V, J and clone size are from that table. The sample contains approximately 180,000 clones, roughly 90% of them found a single time. The ten largest clones represent 1.2% of the sample.

About this clone itself: The target of this receptor is not known. The record has no base qualities; no much larger clone is one base away.

The sequence was collected from a human donor with acute COVID-19. The donor label of this sample is uncertain. Sequencing used PBMCs or T cells enriched from blood (not recorded which). The chain employs TRBV24-1 and TRBJ2-3; no D segment can be confidently identified. This receptor carries the CDR3 CATSGAGDTQYF. The nucleotides are TGTGCCACCAGTGGGGCCGGAGATACGCAGTATTTT.